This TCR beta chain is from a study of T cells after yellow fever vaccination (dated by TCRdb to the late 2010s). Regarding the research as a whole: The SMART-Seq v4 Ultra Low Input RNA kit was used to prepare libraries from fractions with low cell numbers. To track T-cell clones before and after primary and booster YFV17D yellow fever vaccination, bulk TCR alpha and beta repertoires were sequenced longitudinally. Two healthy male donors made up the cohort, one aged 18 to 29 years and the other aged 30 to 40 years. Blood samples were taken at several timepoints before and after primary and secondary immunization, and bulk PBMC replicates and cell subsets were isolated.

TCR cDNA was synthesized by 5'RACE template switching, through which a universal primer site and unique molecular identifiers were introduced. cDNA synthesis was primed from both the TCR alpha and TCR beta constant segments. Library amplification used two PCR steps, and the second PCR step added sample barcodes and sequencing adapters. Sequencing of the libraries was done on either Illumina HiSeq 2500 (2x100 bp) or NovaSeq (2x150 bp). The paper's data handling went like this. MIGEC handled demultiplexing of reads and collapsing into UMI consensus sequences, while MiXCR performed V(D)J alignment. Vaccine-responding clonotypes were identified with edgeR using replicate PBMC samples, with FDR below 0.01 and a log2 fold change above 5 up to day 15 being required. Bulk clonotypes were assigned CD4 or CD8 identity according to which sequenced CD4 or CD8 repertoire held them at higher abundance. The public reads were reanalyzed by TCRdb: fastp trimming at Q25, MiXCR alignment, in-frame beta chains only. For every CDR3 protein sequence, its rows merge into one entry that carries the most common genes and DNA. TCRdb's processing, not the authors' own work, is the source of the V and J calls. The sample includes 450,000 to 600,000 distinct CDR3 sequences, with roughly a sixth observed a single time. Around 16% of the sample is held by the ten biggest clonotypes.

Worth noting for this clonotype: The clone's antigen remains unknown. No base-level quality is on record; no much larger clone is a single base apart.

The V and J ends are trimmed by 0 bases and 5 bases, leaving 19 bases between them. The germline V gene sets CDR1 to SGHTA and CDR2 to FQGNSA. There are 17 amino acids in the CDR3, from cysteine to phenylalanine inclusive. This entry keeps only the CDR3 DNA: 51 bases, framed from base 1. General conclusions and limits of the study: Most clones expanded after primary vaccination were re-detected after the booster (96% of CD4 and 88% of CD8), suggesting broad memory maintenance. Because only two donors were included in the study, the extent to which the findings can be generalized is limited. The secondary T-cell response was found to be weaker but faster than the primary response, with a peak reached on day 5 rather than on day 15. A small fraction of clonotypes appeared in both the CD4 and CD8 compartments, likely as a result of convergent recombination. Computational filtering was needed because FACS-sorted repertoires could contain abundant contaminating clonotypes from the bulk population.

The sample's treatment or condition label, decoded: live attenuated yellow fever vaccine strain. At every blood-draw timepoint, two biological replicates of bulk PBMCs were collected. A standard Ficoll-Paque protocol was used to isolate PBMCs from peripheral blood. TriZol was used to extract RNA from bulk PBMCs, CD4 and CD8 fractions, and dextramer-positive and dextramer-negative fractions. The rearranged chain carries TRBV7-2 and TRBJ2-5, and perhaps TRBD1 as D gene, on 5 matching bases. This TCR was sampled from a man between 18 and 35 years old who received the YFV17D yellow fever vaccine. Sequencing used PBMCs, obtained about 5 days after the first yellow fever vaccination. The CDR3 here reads CASSLAWVQGARETQYF. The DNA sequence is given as TGTGCCAGCAGCTTAGCTTGGGTCCAAGGGGCAAGGGAGACCCAGTACTTC. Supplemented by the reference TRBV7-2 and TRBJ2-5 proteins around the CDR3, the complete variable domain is GAGVSQSPSNKVTEKGKDVELRCDPISGHTALYWYRQSLGQGLEFLIYFQGNSAPDKSGLPSDRFSAERTGGSVSTLTIQRTQQEDSAVYLCASSLAWVQGARETQYFGPGTRLLVL.